This TCR beta chain was obtained from a study of CD8+CD57+ T cells in acquired aplastic anemia. TCR beta VDJ combinations and CDR3 sequences were profiled from genomic DNA. In TCRdb, the reads were re-called with MiXCR into one record per CDR3 protein. The table lists 130,000 or so distinct CDR3 sequences, approximately 41% of them singletons, with about 2.7% in the top ten. Whoever was chosen for sequencing had shown CD8+CD57+ cell expansion by flow cytometry. The CDR3 runs to 15 residues. V lost 7 bases and J lost 6, with 19 bases in between. CDR1 is SNHLY, CDR2 FYNNEI, per germline. This TCR was recovered from a human donor with aplastic anemia. This chain uses TRBV2 with TRBJ2-1, with a tentative D call TRBD1 (5 bases). Sequences were obtained from sorted CD4+, CD8+, or CD8+CD57+ T cells (not recorded which) from PBMCs. DNA of the CDR3: TGTGCCAGCATGTGGGGCCAAGGCATTGGCAATGAGCAGTTCTTC. Its protein product is CASMWGQGIGNEQFF.